The source of this T cell receptor (beta chain) is a study of spatial heterogeneity in lung cancer. The V end lost 0 bases, the J end lost 4 bases, and 8 bases lay between the germline ends. Germline CDR1 reads SGDLS; CDR2 reads YYNGEE. The CDR3 spans 14 residues. Time point described: sample taken at primary tumor resection. No cells were sorted before sequencing. The whole RNA sequenced was extracted from tumor, nontumor lung or frozen PBMC. TCRdb reanalysed the 5' RACE reads using MiXCR and keeps one entry per CDR3 protein. This sample carries tens of thousands of distinct CDR3 sequences, approximately 12% of them seen once, and the ten largest clones take about 38%.

The specimen was PBMCs, collected at surgery. The chain joins TRBV9 to TRBJ2-1, with D unclear. The receptor's source is a male donor with early-stage non-small cell lung cancer. CDR3 sequence: CASSVEDFYNEQFF. CDR3 bases: TGTGCCAGCAGCGTAGAAGACTTTTACAATGAGCAGTTCTTC.